These 4 T cell receptor beta chains were all obtained from the same sample, sequenced in a study of T cells after yellow fever vaccination. One entry per CDR3 protein results from TCRdb running MiXCR on the 5' RACE reads. The table shows about 320,000 distinct CDR3 sequences, with around 10% occurring only once. The sequenced sample was CD4+ T cells sorted from PBMCs, obtained 45 days after the yellow fever booster vaccination. The receptors were sampled from a man between 18 and 35 years old who received the YFV17D yellow fever vaccine.

The chain couples TRBV12-3 or TRBV12-4 to TRBJ2-2; possible D gene TRBD1, 6 bases. This CDR3 is built from 14 residues. V was clipped by 5 bases and J by 6 bases, with 13 bases between them. The chain's CDR3 is CASSLQTGAGELFF. Written as DNA, the CDR3 is TGTGCCAGCAGTCTCCAGACAGGCGCCGGGGAGCTGTTTTTT.

The sample holds a few counts of this clonotype. This chain uses TRBV4-1 with TRBJ1-3, with D perhaps matching TRBD1 (6 bases). Germline assignment: CDR1 MGHRA and CDR2 YSYEKL. Deletions cut 0 bases from V and 7 bases from J, with 16 bases between. The CDR3 sequence is 16 residues long. The CDR3 region is CASSQEAVGQWNTIYF. The DNA of the CDR3 is TGCGCCAGCAGCCAAGAGGCAGTTGGACAGTGGAACACCATATATTTT.

Only a few counts were recorded for this clonotype. The chain combines TRBV9 with TRBJ2-1; 8 bases align to TRBD2. This CDR3 region has 16 residues. V gave up 3 bases and J gave up 5 bases; unmatched junction bases: 10. Per the germline V gene, CDR1 is SGDLS and CDR2 is YYNGEE. The CDR3 DNA is TGTGCCAGCAGCGCCGGCGGTAGCGGGGTGAACAATGAGCAGTTCTTC. This gives the protein CASSAGGSGVNNEQFF.

This chain links TRBV9 with TRBJ2-1; 9 positions agree with TRBD2. Per the germline V gene, CDR1 is SGDLS and CDR2 is YYNGEE. The CDR3 has 18 amino acids. Germline trimming cut 7 bases from V and 0 bases from J; bases unmatched to any gene: 14. The CDR3 protein is CASQPQPSRGGSYNEQFF. In DNA, the CDR3 is TGTGCCAGCCAACCCCAACCTTCGCGGGGGGGCTCCTACAATGAGCAGTTCTTC.